The source of this TCR beta chain is a study of T cell responses to AZD1222 COVID-19 vaccine (dated by TCRdb to about 2021). A note on the overall study: TCR sequencing covered fewer than 250 trial participants: around 210 given two doses of AZD1222 and 26 given two doses of MenACWY control vaccine. Enrollment into the trials was organized by age into subgroups of 18-55, 56-69 and 70-plus years, and those subgroups contained about 160, 30 and 59 TCR-sequenced participants, respectively.

Of note for this clone: There is no known antigen for this receptor. One base away there is no much larger clone; base qualities are not given.

Ends trimmed: V by 6 bases, J by 2 bases; bases unmatched to a gene: 3. The CDR3 numbers 15 residues from cysteine through phenylalanine. The read is trimmed to its CDR3 DNA, 45 bases read in frame from base 1. According to the germline V gene (reference sequence), CDR1 reads LNHDA and CDR2 reads SQIVND. Paper-wide results and their limitations: The whole spike protein was spanned by vaccine-associated CD4 TCRs, and dominant responses were seen in regions 160-218 and 743-854. Reportedly, close to half of the unique spike-specific TCRs recognized epitopes lying outside the regions that are mutated in the B.1.351 and B.1.1.7 variants. Because no day 14 peak-response samples were available, the repertoires could be characterized only after the peak T cell response. Participants were mostly white British and included more females than males, and it was suggested by the authors that clonal diversity may have been underestimated. After two AZD1222 doses, spike-specific TCR breadth and depth were significantly higher than at day 0 and than in MenACWY recipients. Conclusions about previously exposed vaccinees are limited, since just 6 or 7 AZD1222 recipients were seropositive for SARS-CoV-2 at baseline. In the small 56-69-year group, the increase in depth fell short of significance, most likely because of low power.

What this sample's time point label stands for: about 28 days (+/-7) after the second vaccine dose. AZD1222 recipients whose second dose came at about 4 weeks and those whose second dose came at about 12 weeks were combined into one group, since spike-specific TCR depth and breadth did not differ between the two schedules. Vaccinee samples came from UK trials COV001 and COV002, including a single-blind randomized controlled phase 2/3 trial of AZD1222 (ChAdOx1 nCoV-19) in healthy adults. For TCRbeta chain sequencing, PBMC samples from trial participants were taken at day 0 and at day 28 after the second dose. The CDR3 regions of human TCRbeta chains were analyzed by immunosequencing. On the study's bioinformatics: TCRs in the repertoires were matched against a reference library of SARS-CoV-2-specific TCRs that had been generated with the MIRA antigen-specificity platform. Breadth was defined as the fraction of unique TCRs that were SARS-CoV-2-associated. Depth was defined as the fraction of total T cells that were SARS-CoV-2-associated. Using the MIRA data, each spike-specific TCR was assigned both to the spike region to which the TCR was reactive and to a CD4 or CD8 class. Log10-transformed breadth and depth values were compared by one-way ANOVA with Sidak's multiple comparisons tests. TCRdb holds this immuneACCESS table with in-frame rearrangements only. Some clones are missing; in checked studies, unresolved V genes explain under half, and the rest has no known cause. The V and J calls and clone size were taken over from that table, and D and trimming were inferred from the DNA. This sample has fewer than 200,000 clones in its table, and 88% of those were observed once. The ten top clones hold 25% to 30% of the sample.

This material consisted of peripheral blood, taken 28 days after the second AZD1222 dose. Recombination joined TRBV19 with TRBJ2-6, and TRBD1 aligns with 8 junction nucleotides. The source is an adult who received the AZD1222 COVID-19 vaccine. The CDR3 loop reads CASSLRGPGANVLTF. The sequenced DNA is TGTGCCAGTAGCCTCAGGGGGCCTGGGGCCAACGTCCTGACTTTC.